This T cell receptor (beta chain) is from a study of T cell clonotyping in hematopoietic cell transplantation. General study findings and limits: After transplant, recipient diversity fell while pathologically expanded clonotypes grew through day 180.

Germline CDR1 reads GTSNPN; CDR2 reads SVGIG (reference sequence). V was pared by 2 bases and J by 6 bases, with 13 bases between. The CDR3 runs 13 residues. TCRdb's table, derived via immunoSEQ multiplex PCR, lists solely in-frame clones and lacks some. The repertoire consists of roughly 15,000 clones, with roughly 90% occurring once and the leading ten covering approximately 2.6%. Concerning this clone: Antigen unknown.

The chain is built from TRBV30 and TRBJ1-1, with D perhaps TRBD1 (6 bases). This receptor was obtained from a man aged 50 to 60 in good health. Some clones in this sample may be carry-over from other donors' samples. Sequencing input: peripheral blood mononuclear cells. The CDR3 spells CAWSSTGSAEAFF. In nucleotides, the CDR3 is TGTGCCTGGAGTTCAACAGGGTCCGCTGAAGCTTTCTTT.